This T cell receptor (beta chain) was identified during a study of blood T cell repertoires in COVID-19. As for the study in general: Acute and convalescent COVID-19 specimens originated in the United States, Italy and Spain.

The table came from immunoSEQ multiplex PCR; TCRdb's copy has only in-frame clones and leaves some out. The sample has around 240,000 clones, approximately 83% seen once. Participants' reported clinical history set cohort assignment. There are 12 residues in the CDR3. Trimming removed 3 bases at V and 5 bases at J, with 8 bases between. The germline V gene has CDR1 LNHDA and CDR2 SQIVND (reference sequence). The clonotype comes from a woman aged 45-65 years who had recovered from COVID-19. Material: PBMCs or T cells enriched from blood (not recorded which). J is TRBJ2-7 and V is TRBV19, with D perhaps matching TRBD2 (6 bases). The CDR3 DNA sequence: TGTGCCAGTAGTATGGGCGGGAACGAGCAGTACTTC. It codes for CASSMGGNEQYF.